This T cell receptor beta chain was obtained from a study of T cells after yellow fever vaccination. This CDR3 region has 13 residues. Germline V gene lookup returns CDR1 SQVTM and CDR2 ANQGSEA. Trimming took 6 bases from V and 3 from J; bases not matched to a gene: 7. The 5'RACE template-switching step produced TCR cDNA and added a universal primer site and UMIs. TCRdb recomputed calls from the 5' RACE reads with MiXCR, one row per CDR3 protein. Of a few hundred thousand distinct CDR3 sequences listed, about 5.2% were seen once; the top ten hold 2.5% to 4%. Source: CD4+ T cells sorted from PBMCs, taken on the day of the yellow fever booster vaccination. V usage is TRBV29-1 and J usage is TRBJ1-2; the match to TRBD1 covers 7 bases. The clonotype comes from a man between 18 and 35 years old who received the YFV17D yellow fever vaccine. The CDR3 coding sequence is TGCAGCGTCGAGGGACAGTTCGACTATGGCTACACCTTC. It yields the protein CSVEGQFDYGYTF.